The source of this TCR beta chain is a study of Ad26.COV2.S vaccination and SARS-CoV-2 variants. Study as a whole: The vaccine Ad26.COV2.S was put into the muscle once, or twice with 56 days between. The study's findings and limits: Following vaccination, spike-specific CD8+ and CD4+ T cell responses reportedly exhibited substantial breadth. Measurement of non-spike TCR breadth gave similar results in vaccine and placebo recipients.

This CDR3 contains 13 residues. CDR1 is MRHNA, CDR2 SNTAGT, per germline. The germline V and J ends were trimmed by 4 bases and 7 bases, with 13 bases remaining between them. The table came from immunoSEQ multiplex PCR; TCRdb's copy has only in-frame clones and leaves some out. The data hold roughly 300,000 clones, with about 87% observed a single time. Indicated treatment: roughly 19 received Ad26.COV2.S at low or high dose, single or two shots; 5 received placebo; per-sample allocation not given. The samples were gathered on day 63 after the first injection of vaccine or placebo. This clone was seen only a few times. What it binds is not known.

J is TRBJ1-1 and V is TRBV6-4; possible D gene TRBD1, 5 bases. The sequencing used peripheral blood, collected in a trial of Ad26.COV2.S vaccine versus placebo. The sequence was collected from a person aged 18-60 years who received the Ad26.COV2.S COVID-19 vaccine or a placebo. CDR3 amino acids: CASSVGGASEAFF. The CDR3, as DNA: TGTGCCAGCAGTGTCGGAGGGGCTAGTGAAGCTTTCTTT.